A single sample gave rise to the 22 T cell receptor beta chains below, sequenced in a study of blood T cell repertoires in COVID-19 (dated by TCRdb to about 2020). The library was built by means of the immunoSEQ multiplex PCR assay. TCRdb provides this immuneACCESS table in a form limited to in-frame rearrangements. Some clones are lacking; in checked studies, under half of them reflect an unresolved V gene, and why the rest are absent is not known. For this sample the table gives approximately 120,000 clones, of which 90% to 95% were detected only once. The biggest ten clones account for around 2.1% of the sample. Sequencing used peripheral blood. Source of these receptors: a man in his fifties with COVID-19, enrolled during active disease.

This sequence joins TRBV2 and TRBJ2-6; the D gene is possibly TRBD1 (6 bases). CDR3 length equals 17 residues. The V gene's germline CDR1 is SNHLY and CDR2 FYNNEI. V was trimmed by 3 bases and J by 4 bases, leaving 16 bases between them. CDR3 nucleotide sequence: TGTGCCAGCAGTGACCGCCCCACAGGGTTCGGGGCCAACGTCCTGACTTTC. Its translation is CASSDRPTGFGANVLTF.

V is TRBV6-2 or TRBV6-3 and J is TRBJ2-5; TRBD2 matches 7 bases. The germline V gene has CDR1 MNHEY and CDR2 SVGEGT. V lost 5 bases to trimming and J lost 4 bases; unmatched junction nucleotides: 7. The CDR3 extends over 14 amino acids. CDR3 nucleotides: TGTGCCAGCAGTGGGGCGGGACTACTAGAGACCCAGTACTTC. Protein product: CASSGAGLLETQYF.

CDR3 DNA sequence: TGTGCCAGCAGCTCCCCGGCCGGGAGCTCCTACAATGAGCAGTTCTTC. Protein sequence: CASSSPAGSSYNEQFF. The V and J genes are TRBV7-8 and TRBJ2-1, with TRBD2 as a possible D gene (6 bases). V was pared by 4 bases and J by 0 bases, with 13 bases between. Germline loops: CDR1 SGHVS, CDR2 FQNEAQ. The CDR3 is 16 amino acids.

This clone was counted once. CDR3 sequence reads: CASSWGTVYNEQFF. The CDR3 DNA follows: TGTGCCAGCAGCTGGGGGACAGTTTACAATGAGCAGTTCTTC. The chain carries TRBV7-9 and TRBJ2-1; 7 bases line up with TRBD1. The V segment lost 4 bases and the J segment 4 bases; nucleotides outside the gene matches: 4. There are 14 residues in the CDR3. CDR1 is SEHNR, CDR2 FQNEAQ, per germline (reference sequence).

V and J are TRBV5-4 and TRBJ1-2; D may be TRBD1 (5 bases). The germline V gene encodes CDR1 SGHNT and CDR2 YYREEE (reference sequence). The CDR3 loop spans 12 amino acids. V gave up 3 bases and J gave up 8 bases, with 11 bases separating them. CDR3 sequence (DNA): TGTGCCAGCAGCTCGGGACTTTTGGGCTACACCTTC. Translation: CASSSGLLGYTF.

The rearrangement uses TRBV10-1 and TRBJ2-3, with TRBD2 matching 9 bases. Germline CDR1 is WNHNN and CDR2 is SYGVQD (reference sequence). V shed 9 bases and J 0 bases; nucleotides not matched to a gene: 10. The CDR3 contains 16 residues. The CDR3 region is CARALRLAVSTDTQYF. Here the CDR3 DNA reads TGCGCCAGAGCTTTACGACTAGCGGTTAGCACAGATACGCAGTATTTT.

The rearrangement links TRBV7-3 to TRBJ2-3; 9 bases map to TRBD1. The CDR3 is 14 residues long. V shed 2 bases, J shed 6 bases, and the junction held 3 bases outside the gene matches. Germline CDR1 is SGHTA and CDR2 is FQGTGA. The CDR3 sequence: CASSLGTGTDTQYF. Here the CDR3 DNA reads TGTGCCAGCAGCTTAGGGACAGGGACCGATACGCAGTATTTT.

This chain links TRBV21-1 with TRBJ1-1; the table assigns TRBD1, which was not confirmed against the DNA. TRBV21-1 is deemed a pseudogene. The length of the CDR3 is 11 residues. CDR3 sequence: CARKRGSEAFF. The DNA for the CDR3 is TGTGCCAGAAAAAGGGGATCTGAAGCTTTCTTT.

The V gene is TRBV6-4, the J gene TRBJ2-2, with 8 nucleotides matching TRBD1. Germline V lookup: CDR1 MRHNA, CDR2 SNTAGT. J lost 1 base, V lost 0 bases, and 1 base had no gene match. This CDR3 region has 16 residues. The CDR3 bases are TGTGCCAGCAGTGACTCCGGGACAGGGAACACCGGGGAGCTGTTTTTT. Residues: CASSDSGTGNTGELFF.

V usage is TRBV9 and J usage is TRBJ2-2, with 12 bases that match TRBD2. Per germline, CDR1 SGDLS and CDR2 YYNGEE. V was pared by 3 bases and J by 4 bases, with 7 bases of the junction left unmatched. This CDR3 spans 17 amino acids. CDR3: CASSGPALAGGTGELFF. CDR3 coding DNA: TGTGCCAGCAGCGGGCCTGCACTAGCGGGGGGCACCGGGGAGCTGTTTTTT. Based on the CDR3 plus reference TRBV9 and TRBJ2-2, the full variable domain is DSGVTQTPKHLITATGQRVTLRCSPRSGDLSVYWYQQSLDQGLQFLIQYYNGEERAKGNILERFSAQQFPDLHSELNLSSLELGDSALYFCASSGPALAGGTGELFFGEGSRLTVL.

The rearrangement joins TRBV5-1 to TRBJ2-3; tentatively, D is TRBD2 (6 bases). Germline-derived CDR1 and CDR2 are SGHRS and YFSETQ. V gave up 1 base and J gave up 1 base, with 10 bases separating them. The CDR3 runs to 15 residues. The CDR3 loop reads CASSLIVAGTDTQYF. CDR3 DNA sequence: TGCGCCAGCAGCTTGATAGTAGCGGGCACAGATACGCAGTATTTT.

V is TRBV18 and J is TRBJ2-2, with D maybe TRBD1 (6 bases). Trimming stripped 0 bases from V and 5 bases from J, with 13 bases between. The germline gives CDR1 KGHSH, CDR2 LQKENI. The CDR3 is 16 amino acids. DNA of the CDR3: TGTGCCAGCTCACCACCCGGTCTCCAGGGGACCGGGGAGCTGTTTTTT. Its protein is CASSPPGLQGTGELFF.

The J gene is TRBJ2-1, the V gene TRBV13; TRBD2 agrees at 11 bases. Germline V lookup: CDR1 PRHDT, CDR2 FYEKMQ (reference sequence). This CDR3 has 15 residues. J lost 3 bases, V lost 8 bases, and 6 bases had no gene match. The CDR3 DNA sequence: TGTGCCAGCCGGGGTACTAGCGGGAGCTACAATGAGCAGTTCTTC. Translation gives CASRGTSGSYNEQFF.

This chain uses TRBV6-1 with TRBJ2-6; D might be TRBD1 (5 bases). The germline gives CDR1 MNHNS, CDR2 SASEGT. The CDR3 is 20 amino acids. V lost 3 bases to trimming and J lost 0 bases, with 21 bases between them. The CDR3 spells CASSDRVFPTDTSGANVLTF. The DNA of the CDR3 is TGTGCCAGCAGTGACAGGGTGTTCCCGACAGATACCTCTGGGGCCAACGTCCTGACTTTC.

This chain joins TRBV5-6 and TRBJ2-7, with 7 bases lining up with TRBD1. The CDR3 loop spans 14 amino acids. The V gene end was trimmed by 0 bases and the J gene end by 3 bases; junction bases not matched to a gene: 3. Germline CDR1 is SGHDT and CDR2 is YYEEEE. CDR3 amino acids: CASSLAGQSYEQYF. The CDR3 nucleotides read TGTGCCAGCAGCTTGGCGGGACAGAGCTACGAGCAGTACTTC.

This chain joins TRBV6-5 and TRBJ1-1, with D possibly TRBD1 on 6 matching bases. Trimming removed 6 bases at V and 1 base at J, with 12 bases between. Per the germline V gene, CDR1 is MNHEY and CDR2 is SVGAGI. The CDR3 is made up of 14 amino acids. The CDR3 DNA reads TGTGCCAGCAGAGTTCAGGGGAAGAACACTGAAGCTTTCTTT. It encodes CASRVQGKNTEAFF.

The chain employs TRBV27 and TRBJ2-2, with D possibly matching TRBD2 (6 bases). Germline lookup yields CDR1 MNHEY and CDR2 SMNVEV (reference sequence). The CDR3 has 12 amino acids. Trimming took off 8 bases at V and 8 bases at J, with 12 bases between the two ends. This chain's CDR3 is CASGEDGGELFF. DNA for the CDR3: TGTGCCAGCGGGGAGGACGGAGGGGAGCTGTTTTTT.

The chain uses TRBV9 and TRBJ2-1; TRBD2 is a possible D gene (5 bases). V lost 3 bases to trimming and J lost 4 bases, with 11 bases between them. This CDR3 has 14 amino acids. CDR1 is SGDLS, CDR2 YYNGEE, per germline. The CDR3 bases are TGTGCCAGCAGCGGCGGACTGATATACAATGAGCAGTTCTTC. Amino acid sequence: CASSGGLIYNEQFF.

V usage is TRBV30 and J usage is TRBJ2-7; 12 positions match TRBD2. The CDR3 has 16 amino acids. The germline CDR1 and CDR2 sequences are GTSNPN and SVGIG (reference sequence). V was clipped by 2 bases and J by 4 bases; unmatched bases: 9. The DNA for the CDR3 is TGTGCCTGGAGTTCGATGGCTAGCGGGAGGGCATACGAGCAGTACGTC. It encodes CAWSSMASGRAYEQYV.

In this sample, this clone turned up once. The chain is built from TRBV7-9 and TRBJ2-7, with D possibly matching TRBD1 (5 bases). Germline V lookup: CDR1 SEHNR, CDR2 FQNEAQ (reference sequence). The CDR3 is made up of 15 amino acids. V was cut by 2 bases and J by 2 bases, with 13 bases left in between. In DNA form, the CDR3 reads TGTGCCAGCAGCTTACAGCCAGGGCCAACCTACGAGCAGTACTTC. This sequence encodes CASSLQPGPTYEQYF.

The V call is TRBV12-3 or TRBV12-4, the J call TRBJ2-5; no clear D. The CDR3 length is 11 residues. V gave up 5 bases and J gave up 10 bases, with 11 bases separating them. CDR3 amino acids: CASSLRVIQYF. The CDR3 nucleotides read TGTGCCAGCAGTCTCCGGGTTATCCAGTACTTC.

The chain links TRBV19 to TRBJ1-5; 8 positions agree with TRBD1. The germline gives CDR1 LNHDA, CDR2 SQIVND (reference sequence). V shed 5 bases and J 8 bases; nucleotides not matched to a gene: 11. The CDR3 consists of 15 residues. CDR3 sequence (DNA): TGTGCCAGTAGTTTCCCTACAGGGGGGGCCAAGCCCCAGCATTTT. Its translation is CASSFPTGGAKPQHF. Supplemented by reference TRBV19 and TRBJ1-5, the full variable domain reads DGGITQSPKYLFRKEGQNVTLSCEQNLNHDAMYWYRQDPGQGLRLIYYSQIVNDFQKGDIAEGYSVSREKKESFPLTVTSAQKNPTAFYLCASSFPTGGAKPQHFGDGTRLSIL.